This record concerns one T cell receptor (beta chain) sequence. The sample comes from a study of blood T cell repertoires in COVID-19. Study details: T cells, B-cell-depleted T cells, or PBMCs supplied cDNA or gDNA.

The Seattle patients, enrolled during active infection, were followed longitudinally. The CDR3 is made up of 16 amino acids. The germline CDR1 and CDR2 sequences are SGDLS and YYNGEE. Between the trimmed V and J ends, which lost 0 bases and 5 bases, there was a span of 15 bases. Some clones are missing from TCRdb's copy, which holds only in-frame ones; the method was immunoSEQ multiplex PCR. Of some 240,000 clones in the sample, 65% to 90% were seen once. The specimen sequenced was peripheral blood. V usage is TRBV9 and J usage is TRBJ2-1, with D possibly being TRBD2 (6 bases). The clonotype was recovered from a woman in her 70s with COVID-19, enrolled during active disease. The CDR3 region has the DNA TGTGCCAGCAGCGTAGCTCCGGGAGTTTGGAACAATGAGCAGTTCTTC. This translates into CASSVAPGVWNNEQFF.